The source of this T cell receptor beta chain is a study of monozygotic twins with inflammatory bowel disease. Study-wide results and limits: Perhaps reflecting limited power, concordant and discordant twins did not differ in repertoire similarity.

TCRdb re-called the 5' RACE reads; one entry per CDR3 protein, DNA not given. The table lists 350,000 to 550,000 distinct CDR3 sequences. With regard to this clonotype: Its antigen is not identified.

In germline, CDR1 is SNHLY, CDR2 FYNNEI. The CDR3 is made up of 14 amino acids. The sample taken for sequencing was blood. The genes are TRBV2 and TRBJ1-5; TCRdb outputs TRBD1, but without DNA this stays unchecked. The TCR originated in a human donor with ulcerative colitis or Crohn's disease, or a healthy co-twin of an affected twin (not recorded which). The CDR3 region is CASRGNRGDQPQHF. Combining the CDR3 with reference TRBV2 and TRBJ1-5 gives the whole variable domain EPEVTQTPSHQVTQMGQEVILRCVPISNHLYFYWYRQILGQKVEFLVSFYNNEISEKSEIFDDQFSVERPDGSNFTLKIRSTKLEDSAMYFCASRGNRGDQPQHFGDGTRLSIL.